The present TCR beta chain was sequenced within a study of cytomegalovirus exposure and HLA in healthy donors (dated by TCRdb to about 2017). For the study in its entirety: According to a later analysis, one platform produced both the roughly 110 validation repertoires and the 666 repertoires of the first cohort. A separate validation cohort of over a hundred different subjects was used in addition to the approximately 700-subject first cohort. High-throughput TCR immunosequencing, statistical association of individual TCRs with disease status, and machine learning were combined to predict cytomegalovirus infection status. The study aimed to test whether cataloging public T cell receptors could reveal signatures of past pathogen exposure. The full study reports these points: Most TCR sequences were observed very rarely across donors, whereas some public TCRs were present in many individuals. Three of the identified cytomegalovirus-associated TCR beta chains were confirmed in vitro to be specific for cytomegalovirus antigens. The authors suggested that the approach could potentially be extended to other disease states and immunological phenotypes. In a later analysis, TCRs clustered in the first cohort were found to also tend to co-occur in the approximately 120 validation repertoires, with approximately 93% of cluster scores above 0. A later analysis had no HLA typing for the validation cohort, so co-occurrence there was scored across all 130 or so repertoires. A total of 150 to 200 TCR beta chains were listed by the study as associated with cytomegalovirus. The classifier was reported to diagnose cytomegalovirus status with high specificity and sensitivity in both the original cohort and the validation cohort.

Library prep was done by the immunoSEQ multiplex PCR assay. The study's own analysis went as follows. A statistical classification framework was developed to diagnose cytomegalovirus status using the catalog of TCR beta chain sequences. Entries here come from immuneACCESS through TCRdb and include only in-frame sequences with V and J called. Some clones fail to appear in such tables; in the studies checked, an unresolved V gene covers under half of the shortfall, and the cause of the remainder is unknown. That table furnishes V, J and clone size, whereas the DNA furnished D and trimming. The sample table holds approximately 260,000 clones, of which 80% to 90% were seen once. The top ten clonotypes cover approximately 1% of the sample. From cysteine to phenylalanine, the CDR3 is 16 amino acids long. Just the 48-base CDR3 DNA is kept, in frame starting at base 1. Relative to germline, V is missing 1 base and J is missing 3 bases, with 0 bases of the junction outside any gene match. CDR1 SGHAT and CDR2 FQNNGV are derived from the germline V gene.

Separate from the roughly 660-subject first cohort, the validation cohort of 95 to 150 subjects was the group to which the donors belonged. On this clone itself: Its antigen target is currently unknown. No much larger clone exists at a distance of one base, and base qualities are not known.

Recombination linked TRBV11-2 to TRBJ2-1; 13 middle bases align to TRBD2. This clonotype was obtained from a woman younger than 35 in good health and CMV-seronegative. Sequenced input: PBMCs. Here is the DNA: TGTGCCAGCAGCTTAGGACTAGCGGGAGGCTACAATGAGCAGTTCTTC. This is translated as CASSLGLAGGYNEQFF.